The following is a TCR beta chain sequence with its context. Its specificity is unknown. The data stem from a study of metastatic and nonmetastatic thyroid tumors. Study background: Repertoires from blood and tumor or nodule tissue of malignant and benign thyroid patients were compared.

Nobody among the patients had been given any treatment before thyroid surgery. Regarding the study as a whole: Reportedly, malignant thyroid tumors had significantly higher TCR beta diversity than benign nodules, in blood and tumor.

How the authors handled the data: The study's classifier, a distant-metastasis tool for papillary thyroid cancer, was built using CDR3 differences across clinicopathological groups. TCRdb ran MiXCR on the PCR reads. TCRdb assigned the V and J calls; the authors' analysis was not used. The data contain a few thousand clones, about a third of them singletons. This receptor was identified in a male donor with papillary thyroid cancer or a benign thyroid nodule (not recorded which). Some clones in this sample may be carry-over from other donors' samples. Sequenced sample: adjacent normal tissue.

DNA of the CDR3: TGTGCCAGCAGCGTGGGGTTAGCTAGGTTTGGGTACGAGCAGTACTTC. The encoded protein is CASSVGLARFGYEQYF. The chain uses TRBV12-3 or TRBV12-4 and TRBJ2-7; D remains unclear. The CDR3 covers 16 residues. The ends were cut back, 6 bases at V and 4 bases at J, with 22 bases in the middle.